These 6 T cell receptor beta chains originate from one sample sequenced in a study of early T cells in non-severe SARS-CoV-2 infection. TCRdb independently ran MiXCR on the 5' RACE reads; one entry per CDR3 protein. The sample gives 81,000 or so distinct CDR3 sequences, roughly 12% of which show up once; around 3.5% is in the top ten. The sequencing input was whole blood. The receptors come from an adult who was a healthcare worker with PCR-confirmed SARS-CoV-2 infection or an uninfected control (not recorded which).

V and J are TRBV28 and TRBJ2-1; D gene unclear. Germline V gene lookup returns CDR1 MDHEN and CDR2 SYDVKM. This CDR3 spans 13 amino acids. Deletions cut 7 bases from V and 6 bases from J, with 13 bases between. Written as DNA, the CDR3 is TGTGCCAGCATCCAGCAAGGGTCCAATGAGCAGTTCTTC. Protein product: CASIQQGSNEQFF.

This clonotype occurred many times. The J gene is TRBJ1-2, the V gene TRBV6-1; D remains unclear. Per the germline V gene, CDR1 is MNHNS and CDR2 is SASEGT. V was clipped by 6 bases and J by 6 bases, with 14 bases between them. CDR3 size: 13 residues. The chain's CDR3 is CASRAPTSDGYTF. The CDR3 DNA reads TGTGCCAGCAGAGCGCCGACGTCTGATGGCTACACCTTC.

In this sample, this clonotype turned up many times. The chain joins TRBV30 to TRBJ2-7, with 8 positions matching TRBD2. This CDR3 has 12 residues. V lost 8 bases and J lost 7; bases outside the gene matches: 10. Germline-derived CDR1 and CDR2 are GTSNPN and SVGIG (reference sequence). The CDR3 DNA follows: TGTGCCCACTCGGGCGGGAGGTATGAGCAGTACTTC. This translates into CAHSGGRYEQYF.

The V and J genes are TRBV5-6 and TRBJ2-1; tentative D call: TRBD2 (6 bases). The CDR3 runs to 17 residues. CDR1 is SGHDT and CDR2 is YYEEEE in the germline V gene. The V end lost 4 bases, the J end lost 4 bases, and 21 bases lay between the germline ends. CDR3 loop: CASSPAGGGDFYNEQFF. CDR3 nucleotide sequence: TGTGCCAGCAGCCCGGCCGGGGGTGGGGACTTTTACAATGAGCAGTTCTTC.

V and J are TRBV6-6 and TRBJ1-1; D may be TRBD1 (5 bases). Germline loops: CDR1 MNHNY, CDR2 SVGAGI (reference sequence). The V end lost 6 bases, the J end lost 1 base, and 24 bases lay between the germline ends. The CDR3 has 18 residues. CDR3 sequence (DNA): TGTGCCAGCAGCCTAACCCGACCTGGGGGGAAATGGAACACTGAAGCTTTCTTT. It specifies CASSLTRPGGKWNTEAFF.

Ten or more counts support this clonotype. This chain uses TRBV12-3 or TRBV12-4 with TRBJ1-5; tentative D call: TRBD1 (5 bases). The CDR3 length is 15 residues. Deletions cut 1 base from V and 0 bases from J, with 7 bases between. CDR3 nucleotides: TGTGCCAGCAGTTTAGGGGGGATTAGCAATCAGCCCCAGCATTTT. Translation gives CASSLGGISNQPQHF.